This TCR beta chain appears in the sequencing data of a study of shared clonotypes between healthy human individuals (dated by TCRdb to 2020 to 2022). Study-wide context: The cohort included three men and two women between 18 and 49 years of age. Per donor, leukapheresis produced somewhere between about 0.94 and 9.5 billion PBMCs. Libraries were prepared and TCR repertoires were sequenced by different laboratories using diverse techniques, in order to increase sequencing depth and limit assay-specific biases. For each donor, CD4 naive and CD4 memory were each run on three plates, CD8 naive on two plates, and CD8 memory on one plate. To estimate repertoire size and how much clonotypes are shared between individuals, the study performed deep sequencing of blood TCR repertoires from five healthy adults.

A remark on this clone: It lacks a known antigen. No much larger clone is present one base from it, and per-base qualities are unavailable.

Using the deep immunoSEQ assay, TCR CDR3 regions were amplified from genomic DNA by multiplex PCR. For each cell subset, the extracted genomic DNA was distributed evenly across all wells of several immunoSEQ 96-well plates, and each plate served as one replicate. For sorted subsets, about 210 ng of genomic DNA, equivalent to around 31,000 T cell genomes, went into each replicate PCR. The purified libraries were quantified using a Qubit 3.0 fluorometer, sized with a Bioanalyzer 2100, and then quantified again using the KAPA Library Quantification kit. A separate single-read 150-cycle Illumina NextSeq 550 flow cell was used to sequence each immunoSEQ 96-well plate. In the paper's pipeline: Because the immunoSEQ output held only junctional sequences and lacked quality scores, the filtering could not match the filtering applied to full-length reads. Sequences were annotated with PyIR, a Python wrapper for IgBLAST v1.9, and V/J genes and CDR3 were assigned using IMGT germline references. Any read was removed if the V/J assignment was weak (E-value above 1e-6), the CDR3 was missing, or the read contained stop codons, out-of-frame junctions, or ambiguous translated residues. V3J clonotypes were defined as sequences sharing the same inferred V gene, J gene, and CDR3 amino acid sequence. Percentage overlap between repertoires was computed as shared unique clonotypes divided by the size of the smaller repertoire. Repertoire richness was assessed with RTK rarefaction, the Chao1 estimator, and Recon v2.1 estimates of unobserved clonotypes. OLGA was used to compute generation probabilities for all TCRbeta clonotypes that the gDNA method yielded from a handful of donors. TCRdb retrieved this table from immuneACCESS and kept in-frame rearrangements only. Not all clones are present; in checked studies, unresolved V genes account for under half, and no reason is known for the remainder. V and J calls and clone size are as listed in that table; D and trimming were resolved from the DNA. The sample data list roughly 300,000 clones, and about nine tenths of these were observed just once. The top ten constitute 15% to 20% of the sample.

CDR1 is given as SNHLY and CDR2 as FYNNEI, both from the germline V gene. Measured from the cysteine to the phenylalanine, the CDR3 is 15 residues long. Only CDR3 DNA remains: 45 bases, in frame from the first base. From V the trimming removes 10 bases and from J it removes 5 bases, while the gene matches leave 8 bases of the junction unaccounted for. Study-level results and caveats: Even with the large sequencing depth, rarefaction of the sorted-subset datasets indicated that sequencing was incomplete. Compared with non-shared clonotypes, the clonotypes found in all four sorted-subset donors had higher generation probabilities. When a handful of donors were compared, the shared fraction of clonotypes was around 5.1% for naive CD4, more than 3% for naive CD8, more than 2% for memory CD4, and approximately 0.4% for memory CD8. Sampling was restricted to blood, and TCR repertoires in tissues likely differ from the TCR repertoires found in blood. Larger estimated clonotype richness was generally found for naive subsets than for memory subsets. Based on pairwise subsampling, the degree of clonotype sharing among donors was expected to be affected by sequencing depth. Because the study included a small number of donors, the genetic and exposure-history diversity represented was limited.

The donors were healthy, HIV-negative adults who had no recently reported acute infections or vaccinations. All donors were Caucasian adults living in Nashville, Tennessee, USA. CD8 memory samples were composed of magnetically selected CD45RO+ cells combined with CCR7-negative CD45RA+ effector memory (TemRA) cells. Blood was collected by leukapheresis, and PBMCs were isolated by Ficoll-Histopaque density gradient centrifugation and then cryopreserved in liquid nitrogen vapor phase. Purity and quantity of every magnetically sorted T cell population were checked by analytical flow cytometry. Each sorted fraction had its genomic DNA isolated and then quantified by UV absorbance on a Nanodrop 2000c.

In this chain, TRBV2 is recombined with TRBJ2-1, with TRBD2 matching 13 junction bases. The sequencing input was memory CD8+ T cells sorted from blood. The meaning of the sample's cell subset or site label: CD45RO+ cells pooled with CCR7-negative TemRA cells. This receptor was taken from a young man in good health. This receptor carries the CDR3 CATGGGLAGNNEQFF. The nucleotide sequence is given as TGTGCCACCGGGGGGGGACTAGCGGGAAACAATGAGCAGTTCTTC.